The 10 T cell receptor beta chains in this list originate from one sample, sequenced in a study of graft-versus-host responses after intestinal transplantation. These TCRs are of unknown antigen specificity. The repertoire was sequenced with immunoSEQ multiplex PCR; TCRdb's copy has only in-frame clones and lacks some. Counted here are over 100,000 clones, over 85% occurring once; the ten biggest clones make up roughly 0.23%. The sequences come from unstimulated CD4+ T cells sorted from spleen or lymph node cells, collected before transplant. Receptors were obtained from a human donor who was the organ donor for an intestinal transplant.

V gene TRBV7-3 combines with J gene TRBJ1-1; possible D gene TRBD1, 5 bases. This CDR3 comprises 14 residues. Germline CDR1 reads SGHTA; CDR2 reads FQGTGA. The germline V and J ends were trimmed by 2 bases and 4 bases, with 11 bases remaining between them. Here the CDR3 reads CASSLEGPSTEAFF. The CDR3 DNA sequence: TGTGCCAGCAGCTTAGAGGGGCCAAGCACTGAAGCTTTCTTT.

This chain's CDR3 is CASSGDPRTSGMKHEQYF. In nucleotides, the CDR3 is TGTGCCAGCAGCGGAGACCCACGGACTAGCGGGATGAAGCACGAGCAGTACTTC. The rearrangement joins TRBV14 to TRBJ2-7, with 12 bases matching TRBD2. CDR3 size: 18 residues. Germline lookup yields CDR1 SGHDN and CDR2 FVKESK. V shed 5 bases, J shed 5 bases, and the junction held 16 bases outside the gene matches.

The chain joins TRBV6-5 to TRBJ2-7, with D tentatively TRBD1 (6 bases). V lost 6 bases and J lost 5, with 8 bases in between. Germline CDR1 and CDR2: MNHEY and SVGAGI. This CDR3 spans 11 amino acids. Written as DNA, the CDR3 is TGTGCCAGCAGACAGGGACACGAGCAGTACTTC. As protein: CASRQGHEQYF.

J is TRBJ2-1 and V is TRBV19; D uncertain. The germline CDR1 and CDR2 sequences are LNHDA and SQIVND (reference sequence). The CDR3 spans 12 residues. V lost 6 bases and J lost 9, with 12 bases in between. CDR3 DNA: TGTGCCAGTAGCTCGCAGTGGGGTGAGCAGTTCTTC. Residues: CASSSQWGEQFF.

The rearrangement links TRBV6-1 to TRBJ1-1; a weak D match, TRBD1 (5 bases). Germline V gene lookup returns CDR1 MNHNS and CDR2 SASEGT. V gave up 3 bases and J gave up 4 bases, with 18 bases separating them. CDR3 length: 16 amino acids. The CDR3 bases are TGTGCCAGCAGTGAGACGGCAGGGAAGGCGGGCACTGAAGCTTTCTTT. It codes for CASSETAGKAGTEAFF.

The chain links TRBV5-4 to TRBJ2-5; D is perhaps TRBD1 (6 bases). CDR1 and CDR2 (germline): SGHNT, YYREEE (reference sequence). Trimming removed 4 bases at V and 2 bases at J, with 12 bases between. The CDR3 runs to 14 residues. The CDR3, as DNA: TGTGCCAGCAGCCCGGGACACTTACAAGAGACCCAGTACTTC. It specifies CASSPGHLQETQYF.

The chain links TRBV28 to TRBJ2-7; D gene uncertain. The germline V gene encodes CDR1 MDHEN and CDR2 SYDVKM. This CDR3 spans 12 amino acids. Trimming pared 2 bases from V and 4 bases from J, leaving 6 bases between. Written as DNA, the CDR3 is TGTGCCAGCAGTTTAGTGGCATACGAGCAGTACTTC. Its translation: CASSLVAYEQYF.

The V and J genes are TRBV4-2 and TRBJ1-2, with a weak D call TRBD1 (6 bases). Germline V gene sequence: CDR1 LGHNA, CDR2 YNFKEQ. This CDR3 has 14 residues. The V and J ends lost 3 bases and 5 bases respectively, with 13 bases between them. CDR3 protein: CASSQQGLRYGYTF. The CDR3 nucleotides read TGTGCCAGCAGCCAGCAGGGGTTGAGGTATGGCTACACCTTC.

This chain links TRBV30 with TRBJ2-7, with 11 bases fitting TRBD2. The J segment lost 4 bases and the V segment lost 1 base, leaving 6 bases of the junction unmatched. The CDR3 covers 15 residues. Germline CDR1 and CDR2: GTSNPN and SVGIG (reference sequence). CDR3 sequence (DNA): TGTGCCTGGAGTGAGAGACTAGCGGGACGGTACGAGCAGTACTTC. It is translated as CAWSERLAGRYEQYF.

The J gene is TRBJ2-1, the V gene TRBV11-3; D perhaps matches TRBD2 (6 bases). The CDR3 length is 16 residues. The germline CDR1 and CDR2 sequences are SGHNT and YENEEA. Trimming shortened V by 2 bases and J by 4 bases, and 15 bases separated the two germline ends. The CDR3 region has the DNA TGTGCCAGCAGCTTAACTTCGGCGGGGCGATACAATGAGCAGTTCTTC. It yields the protein CASSLTSAGRYNEQFF. The full variable domain, completed using reference TRBV11-3 and TRBJ2-1, is EAGVVQSPRYKIIEKKQPVAFWCNPISGHNTLYWYLQNLGQGPELLIRYENEEAVDDSQLPKDRFSAERLKGVDSTLKIQPAELGDSAVYLCASSLTSAGRYNEQFFGPGTRLTVL.